The 18 T cell receptor beta chains listed next were all sequenced from one sample in a study of cytomegalovirus exposure and HLA in healthy donors. Sequencing used immunoSEQ multiplex PCR; TCRdb keeps in-frame clones, though not all of them. Among about 130,000 clones listed, about 90% were seen once. Sequenced input: PBMCs. The receptors here all came from a woman aged 25-40 years in good health and CMV-seropositive.

The chain joins TRBV7-3 to TRBJ2-1; TRBD2 might be the D (5 bases). This CDR3 is 16 amino acids long. Germline assignment: CDR1 SGHTA and CDR2 FQGTGA. V was shortened by 2 bases and J by 6 bases, with 17 bases between the two germline ends. CDR3 coding DNA: TGTGCCAGCAGCTTACACCCTAGCCCCGACCTCAATGAGCAGTTCTTC. It codes for CASSLHPSPDLNEQFF.

V is TRBV19 and J is TRBJ1-6; 7 nucleotides line up with TRBD1. From germline, CDR1 is LNHDA and CDR2 SQIVND (reference sequence). The J segment lost 6 bases and the V segment lost 5 bases, leaving 4 bases of the junction unmatched. This CDR3 spans 14 amino acids. Written as DNA, the CDR3 is TGTGCCAGTAGTCCAAGACAGGGTAATTCACCCCTCCACTTT. This sequence encodes CASSPRQGNSPLHF.

The chain employs TRBV2 and TRBJ2-6, with 7 bases lining up with TRBD1. V was clipped by 8 bases and J by 7 bases; unmatched bases: 29. Germline V CDR1 and CDR2: SNHLY, FYNNEI. The CDR3 is 21 residues long. The CDR3 region is CASYVRSPTGQDLYGANVLTF. The CDR3 nucleotides read TGTGCCAGCTATGTAAGGAGTCCAACAGGACAGGACCTTTATGGAGCCAACGTCCTGACTTTC.

The chain has TRBV9 and TRBJ2-5; TRBD2 matches at 7 bases. The CDR3 has 14 amino acids. Germline V gene data show CDR1 as SGDLS and CDR2 as YYNGEE. The J segment lost 5 bases and the V segment lost 0 bases, leaving 4 bases of the junction unmatched. The CDR3 DNA reads as TGTGCCAGCAGCGTAGTTGGGGGGGGTGAGACCCAGTACTTC. Protein sequence: CASSVVGGGETQYF. Filled out from reference TRBV9 and TRBJ2-5, the complete variable domain reads DSGVTQTPKHLITATGQRVTLRCSPRSGDLSVYWYQQSLDQGLQFLIQYYNGEERAKGNILERFSAQQFPDLHSELNLSSLELGDSALYFCASSVVGGGETQYFGPGTRLLVL.

The chain is built from TRBV9 and TRBJ2-6, with D perhaps TRBD1 (5 bases). Trimming shortened V by 4 bases and J by 1 base, and 12 bases separated the two germline ends. The germline V gene encodes CDR1 SGDLS and CDR2 YYNGEE. The CDR3 length is 16 residues. The CDR3 reads CASSLRRQSGANVLTF. CDR3 in DNA: TGTGCCAGCAGCTTACGCAGACAGTCTGGGGCCAACGTCCTGACTTTC.

This clone has a single count. The V gene is TRBV5-1, the J gene TRBJ2-7, with a possible D match to TRBD2 (5 bases). CDR1 is SGHRS and CDR2 is YFSETQ in the germline V gene. The germline V and J ends were trimmed by 4 bases and 0 bases, with 14 bases remaining between them. This CDR3 comprises 15 residues. CDR3 sequence: CASSPRTPSSYEQYF. Here the CDR3 DNA reads TGCGCCAGCAGCCCCCGGACTCCGAGCTCCTACGAGCAGTACTTC.

The rearrangement links TRBV6-1 to TRBJ1-5; TRBD1 matches 9 bases. This CDR3 has 14 residues. Germline values: CDR1 MNHNS, CDR2 SASEGT. V gave up 7 bases and J gave up 7 bases; unmatched junction bases: 8. The CDR3 nucleotides read TGTGCCAGCACTCGGACAGGGGTAGAACAGCCCCAGCATTTT. Translated, it gives CASTRTGVEQPQHF.

On this clone itself: The sample has other DNA sequences that encode this CDR3 too. The rearrangement joins TRBV5-1 to TRBJ2-5; possibly TRBD1 for D (5 bases). CDR3 length: 13 residues. The germline V gene encodes CDR1 SGHRS and CDR2 YFSETQ. Trimming cost V 0 bases and J 3 bases, with 6 bases left between them. CDR3 amino acids: CASSLGGEETQYF. The CDR3 DNA reads TGCGCCAGCAGCTTGGGGGGCGAAGAGACCCAGTACTTC.

This clone was counted once. This rearrangement joins TRBV6-5 to TRBJ2-7, with TRBD1 matching over 9 bases. Germline V gene data show CDR1 as MNHEY and CDR2 as SVGAGI. V trimming: 4 bases; J trimming: 3 bases; junction bases outside the gene matches: 7. This CDR3 is 15 amino acids long. The CDR3 nucleotides are TGTGCCAGCAGTTCAACAGGGGGCGCCCACTACGAGCAGTACTTC. Its translation is CASSSTGGAHYEQYF.

The chain uses TRBV5-1 and TRBJ1-2, with TRBD1 matching over 8 bases. The germline V gene encodes CDR1 SGHRS and CDR2 YFSETQ. The CDR3 sequence is 15 residues long. Trimming took 4 bases from V and 7 from J; bases not matched to a gene: 12. The CDR3, as DNA: TGCGCCAGCAGCCTACACTTCCGGGACAGGACTGGCTACACCTTC. It yields the protein CASSLHFRDRTGYTF.

J is TRBJ2-2 and V is TRBV10-1; 9 bases fit TRBD2. This CDR3 is 15 amino acids long. Germline lookup yields CDR1 WNHNN and CDR2 SYGVQD (reference sequence). Trimming removed 4 bases from V and 4 bases from J; junction bases left unmatched: 4. CDR3 region: CASSAAGGPTGELFF. CDR3 bases: TGCGCCAGCAGTGCGGCGGGAGGGCCCACCGGGGAGCTGTTTTTT.

This clone was seen a few times. This rearrangement joins TRBV5-1 to TRBJ2-3, with TRBD2 matching 13 bases. The trim removed 4 bases at V and 3 bases at J, leaving 8 bases unmatched. The CDR3 runs to 17 residues. Germline V gene lookup returns CDR1 SGHRS and CDR2 YFSETQ. The CDR3 region has the DNA TGCGCCAGCAGCCATTCACTAGCGGGGGGGCCTACAGATACGCAGTATTTT. This sequence encodes CASSHSLAGGPTDTQYF.

The V and J genes are TRBV18 and TRBJ1-1, with 9 bases lining up with TRBD1. Germline values: CDR1 KGHSH, CDR2 LQKENI. Losses at the gene ends were 3 bases for V and 2 bases for J; bases not matched to a gene: 10. The CDR3 consists of 17 residues. The CDR3 sequence: CASSPQTDRGSNTEAFF. DNA of the CDR3: TGTGCCAGCTCACCGCAGACTGACAGGGGGAGTAACACTGAAGCTTTCTTT.

The chain combines TRBV11-2 with TRBJ2-7, with 8 bases that match TRBD2. The junction had 5 bases not matched to a gene; V was cut back by 4 bases and J by 3 bases. The germline gives CDR1 SGHAT, CDR2 FQNNGV. The CDR3 is 14 amino acids. The chain's CDR3 is CASSSPGLGYEQYF. The CDR3, as DNA: TGTGCCAGCAGCTCTCCGGGACTAGGCTACGAGCAGTACTTC.

The rearrangement links TRBV5-1 to TRBJ2-1; 10 positions match TRBD1. The CDR3 has 16 amino acids. Trimming took 4 bases from V and 1 from J; bases not matched to a gene: 5. In germline, CDR1 is SGHRS, CDR2 YFSETQ. The CDR3 bases are TGCGCCAGCAGCCCGGGGACAGGGGATTCCTACAATGAGCAGTTCTTC. Translation gives CASSPGTGDSYNEQFF.

This clone was recorded once. V gene TRBV5-6 combines with J gene TRBJ2-3; TRBD2 might be the D (6 bases). V lost 4 bases and J lost 0, with 9 bases in between. Germline V CDR1 and CDR2: SGHDT, YYEEEE. This CDR3 region has 14 residues. The CDR3 region has the DNA TGTGCCAGCAGCCTCGGGACTAGCACAGATACGCAGTATTTT. Protein: CASSLGTSTDTQYF.

The rearrangement joins TRBV14 to TRBJ2-1, with TRBD2 matching over 7 bases. J lost 0 bases, V lost 4 bases, and 0 bases had no gene match. The CDR3 is 14 residues long. Germline loops: CDR1 SGHDN, CDR2 FVKESK. CDR3 coding DNA: TGTGCCAGCAGCCCTAGCGGCTCCTACAATGAGCAGTTCTTC. Translation: CASSPSGSYNEQFF.

The chain recombines TRBV7-3 with TRBJ2-1; no clear D. The CDR3 sequence is 16 residues long. Germline assignment: CDR1 SGHTA and CDR2 FQGTGA. The V gene lost 5 bases and the J gene lost 0 bases, with 14 bases spanning the gap. The CDR3: CASSSIGGASYNEQFF. The DNA for the CDR3 is TGTGCCAGCAGCAGCATCGGCGGAGCCTCCTACAATGAGCAGTTCTTC. Full variable domain (outside the CDR3, taken from reference TRBV7-3 and TRBJ2-1): GAGVSQTPSNKVTEKGKYVELRCDPISGHTALYWYRQSLGQGPEFLIYFQGTGAADDSGLPNDRFFAVRPEGSVSTLKIQRTERGDSAVYLCASSSIGGASYNEQFFGPGTRLTVL.